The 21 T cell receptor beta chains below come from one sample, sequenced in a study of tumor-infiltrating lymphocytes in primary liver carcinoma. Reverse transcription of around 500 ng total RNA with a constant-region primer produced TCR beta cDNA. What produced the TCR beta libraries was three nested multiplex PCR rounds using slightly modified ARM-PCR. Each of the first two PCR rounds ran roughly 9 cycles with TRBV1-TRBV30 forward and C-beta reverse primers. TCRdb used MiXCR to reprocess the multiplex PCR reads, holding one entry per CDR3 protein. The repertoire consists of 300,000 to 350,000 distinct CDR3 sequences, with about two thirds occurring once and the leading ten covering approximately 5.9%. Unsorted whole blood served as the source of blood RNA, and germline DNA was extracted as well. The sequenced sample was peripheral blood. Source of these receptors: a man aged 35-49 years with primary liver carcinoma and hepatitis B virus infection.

The CDR3 loop reads CASGKTEVISGANVLTF. The CDR3, as DNA: TGTGCCAGCGGCAAGACAGAGGTGATATCTGGGGCCAACGTCCTGACTTTC. This chain uses TRBV11-2 with TRBJ2-6; possibly TRBD1 for D (5 bases). The CDR3 runs 17 residues. Germline V gene data show CDR1 as SGHAT and CDR2 as FQNNGV. The germline V and J ends were trimmed by 8 bases and 1 base, with 18 bases remaining between them. The full variable domain, its missing parts supplied by reference TRBV11-2 and TRBJ2-6, is EAGVAQSPRYKIIEKRQSVAFWCNPISGHATLYWYQQILGQGPKLLIQFQNNGVVDDSQLPKDRFSAERLKGVDSTLKIQPAKLEDSAVYLCASGKTEVISGANVLTFGAGSRLTVL.

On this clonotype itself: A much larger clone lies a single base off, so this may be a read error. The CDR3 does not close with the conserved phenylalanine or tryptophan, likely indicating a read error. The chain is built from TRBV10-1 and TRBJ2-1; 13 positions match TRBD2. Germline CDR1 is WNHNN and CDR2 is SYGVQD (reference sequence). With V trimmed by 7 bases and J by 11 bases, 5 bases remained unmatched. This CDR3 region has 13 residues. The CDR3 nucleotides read TGCGCCAGCAACCCGGGGACTAGCGGGAAGCAGTTCCTC. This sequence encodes CASNPGTSGKQFL.

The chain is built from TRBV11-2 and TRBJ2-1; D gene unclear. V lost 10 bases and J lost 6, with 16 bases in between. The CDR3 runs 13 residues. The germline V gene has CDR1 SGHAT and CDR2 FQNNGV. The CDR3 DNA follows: TGTGCCAACATCTTAGACGAGTCCAATGAGCAGTTCTTC. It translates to CANILDESNEQFF.

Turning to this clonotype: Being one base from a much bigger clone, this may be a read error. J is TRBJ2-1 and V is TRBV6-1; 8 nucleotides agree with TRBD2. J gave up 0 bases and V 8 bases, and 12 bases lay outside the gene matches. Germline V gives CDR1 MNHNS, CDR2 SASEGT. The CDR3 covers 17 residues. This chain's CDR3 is CASSAWGAGGSYNEQFF. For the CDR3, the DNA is TGTGCCAGCTCAGCTTGGGGGGCGGGGGGCTCCTACAATGAGCAGTTCTTC.

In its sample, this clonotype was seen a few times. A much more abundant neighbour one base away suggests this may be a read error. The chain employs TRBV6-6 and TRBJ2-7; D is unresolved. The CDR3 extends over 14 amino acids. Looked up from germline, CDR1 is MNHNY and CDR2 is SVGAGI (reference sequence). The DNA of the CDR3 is TGTGCCAGCAGTATCCAAGTTGGCTCCTACGGGCAGTACTTC. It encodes CASSIQVGSYGQYF.

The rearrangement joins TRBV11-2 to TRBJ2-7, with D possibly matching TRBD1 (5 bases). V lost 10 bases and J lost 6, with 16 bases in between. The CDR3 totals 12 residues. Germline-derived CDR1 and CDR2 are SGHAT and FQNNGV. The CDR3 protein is CATYGAGSEQYF. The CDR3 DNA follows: TGTGCCACATATGGGGCTGGTAGCGAGCAGTACTTC.

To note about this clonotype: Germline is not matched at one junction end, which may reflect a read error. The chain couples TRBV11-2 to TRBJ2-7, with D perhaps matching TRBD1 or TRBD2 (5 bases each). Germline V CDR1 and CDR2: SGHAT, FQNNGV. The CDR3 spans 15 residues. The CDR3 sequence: CAGSRGTESPYEQYF. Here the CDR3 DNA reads TGTGCCGGCAGTCGTGGGACGGAGAGTCCCTACGAGCAGTACTTC.

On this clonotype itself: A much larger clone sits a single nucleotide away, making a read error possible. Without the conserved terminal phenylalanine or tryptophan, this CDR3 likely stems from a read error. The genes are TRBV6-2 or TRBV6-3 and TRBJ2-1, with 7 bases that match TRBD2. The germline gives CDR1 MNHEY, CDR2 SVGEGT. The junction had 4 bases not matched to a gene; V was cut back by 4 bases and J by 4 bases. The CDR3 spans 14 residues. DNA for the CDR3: TGTGCCAGCAGTTTCGGCGGGGGATACAATGAGCAGTTCTAC. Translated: CASSFGGGYNEQFY.

CDR3 sequence: CASSLTSTRQAFF. The DNA for the CDR3 is TGTGCCAGCAGCCTTACCTCCACCAGGCAAGCTTTCTTT. The V and J genes are TRBV5-5 and TRBJ1-1; D unresolved. Between the trimmed V and J ends, which lost 4 bases and 9 bases, there was a span of 16 bases. Germline CDR1 and CDR2: SGHKS and YYEKEE (reference sequence). The CDR3 is 13 amino acids. The whole variable domain, filled in from reference TRBV5-5 and TRBJ1-1, reads DAGVTQSPTHLIKTRGQQVTLRCSPISGHKSVSWYQQVLGQGPQFIFQYYEKEERGRGNFPDRFSARQFPNYSSELNVNALLLGDSALYLCASSLTSTRQAFFGQGTRLTVV.

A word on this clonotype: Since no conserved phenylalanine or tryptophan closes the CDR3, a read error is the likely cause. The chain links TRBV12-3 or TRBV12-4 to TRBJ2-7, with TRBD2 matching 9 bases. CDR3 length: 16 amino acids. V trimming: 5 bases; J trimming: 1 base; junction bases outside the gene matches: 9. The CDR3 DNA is TGTGCCAGCAGTCGATATAGCGGGAGTGGGTCCTACGAGCAGTACCTC. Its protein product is CASSRYSGSGSYEQYL.

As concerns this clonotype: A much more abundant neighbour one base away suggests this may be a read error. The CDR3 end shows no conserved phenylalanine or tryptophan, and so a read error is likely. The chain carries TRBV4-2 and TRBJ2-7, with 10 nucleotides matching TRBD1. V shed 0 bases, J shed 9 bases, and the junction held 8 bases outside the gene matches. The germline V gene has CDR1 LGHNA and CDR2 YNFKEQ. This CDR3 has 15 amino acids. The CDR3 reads CASSQDPGQGSVQYL. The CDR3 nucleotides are TGTGCCAGCAGCCAAGATCCGGGACAGGGGTCCGTGCAGTACTTA.

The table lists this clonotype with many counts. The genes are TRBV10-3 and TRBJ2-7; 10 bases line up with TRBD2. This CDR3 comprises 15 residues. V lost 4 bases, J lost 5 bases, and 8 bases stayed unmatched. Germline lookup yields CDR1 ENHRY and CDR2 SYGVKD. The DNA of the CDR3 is TGTGCCATCAGTGGTTCTAGCGGGAGTGTCGACGAGCAGTACTTC. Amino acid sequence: CAISGSSGSVDEQYF.

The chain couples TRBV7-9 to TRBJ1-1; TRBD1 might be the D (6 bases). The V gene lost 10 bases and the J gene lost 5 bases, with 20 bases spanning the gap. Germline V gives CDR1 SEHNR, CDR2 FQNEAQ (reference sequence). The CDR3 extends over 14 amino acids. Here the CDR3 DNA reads TGTGCCAACACCCCAAGAGCAGGGGAGACTGAAGCTTTCTTT. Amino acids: CANTPRAGETEAFF.

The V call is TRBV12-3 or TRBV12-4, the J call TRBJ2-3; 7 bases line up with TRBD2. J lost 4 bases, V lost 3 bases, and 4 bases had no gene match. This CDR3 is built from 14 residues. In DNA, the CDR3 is TGTGCCAGCAGTTTGGGGGGGACTCCAGATACGCAGTATTTT. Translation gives CASSLGGTPDTQYF.

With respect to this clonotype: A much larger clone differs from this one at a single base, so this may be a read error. CDR3 in DNA: TGTGCCATCAGTGAGAACAGCGCCTCAACTAATGTAAAACTGTTTTTT. Translated, it gives CAISENSASTNVKLFF. The genes are TRBV10-3 and TRBJ1-4; D is ambiguous. The CDR3 is 16 amino acids. Germline-derived CDR1 and CDR2 are ENHRY and SYGVKD.

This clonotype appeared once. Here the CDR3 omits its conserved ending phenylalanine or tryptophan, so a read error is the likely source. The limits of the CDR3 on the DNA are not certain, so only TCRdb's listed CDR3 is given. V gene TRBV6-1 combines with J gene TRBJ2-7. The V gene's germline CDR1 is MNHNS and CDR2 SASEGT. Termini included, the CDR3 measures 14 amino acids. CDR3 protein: CASRFKRSSYEQNL.

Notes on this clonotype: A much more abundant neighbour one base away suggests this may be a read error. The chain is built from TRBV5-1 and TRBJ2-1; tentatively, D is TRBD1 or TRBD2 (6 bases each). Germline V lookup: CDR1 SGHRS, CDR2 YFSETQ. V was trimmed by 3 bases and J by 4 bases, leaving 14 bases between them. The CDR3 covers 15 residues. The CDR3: CASSYVGGHYNEQFF. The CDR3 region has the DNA TGCGCCAGCAGCTATGTGGGGGGACATTACAATGAGCAGTTCTTC.

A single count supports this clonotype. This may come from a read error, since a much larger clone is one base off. The CDR3 DNA sequence: TGTGCCAGAAGCCAAGTAGGAACTAGCGGGATCTACGAGCAGTACTTC. It is translated as CARSQVGTSGIYEQYF. J is TRBJ2-7 and V is TRBV4-2; the match to TRBD2 covers 10 bases. In germline, CDR1 is LGHNA, CDR2 YNFKEQ. The CDR3 has 16 residues.

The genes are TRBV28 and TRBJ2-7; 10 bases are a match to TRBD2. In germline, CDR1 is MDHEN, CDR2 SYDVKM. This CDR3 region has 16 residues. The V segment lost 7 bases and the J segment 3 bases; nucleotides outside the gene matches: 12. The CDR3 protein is CASNKLPGLAFYEQYF. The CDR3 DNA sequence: TGTGCCAGCAACAAGTTGCCGGGACTAGCGTTCTACGAGCAGTACTTC. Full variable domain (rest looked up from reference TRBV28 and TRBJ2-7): DVKVTQSSRYLVKRTGEKVFLECVQDMDHENMFWYRQDPGLGLRLIYFSYDVKMKEKGDIPEGYSVSREKKERFSLILESASTNQTSMYLCASNKLPGLAFYEQYFGPGTRLTVT.

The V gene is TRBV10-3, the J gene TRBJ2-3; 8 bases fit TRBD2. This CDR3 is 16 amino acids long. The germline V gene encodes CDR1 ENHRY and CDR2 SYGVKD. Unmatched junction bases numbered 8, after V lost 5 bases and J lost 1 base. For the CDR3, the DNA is TGTGCCATCAGTCGGGGGGGTTCGGGGGGCACAGATACGCAGTATTTT. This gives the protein CAISRGGSGGTDTQYF.

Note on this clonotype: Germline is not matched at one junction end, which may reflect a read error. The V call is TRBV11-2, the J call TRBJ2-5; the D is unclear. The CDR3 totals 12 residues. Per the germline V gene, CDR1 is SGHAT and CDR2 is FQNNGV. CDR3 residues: CASSLNLETKRF. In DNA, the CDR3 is TGTGCCAGCAGCTTAAACTTGGAGACCAAGCGCTTC.